This TCR beta chain was profiled in a study of regulatory T cells in long-lasting Graves disease. The study's findings and limits: Favoring TRBV28, TRBJ1-2 and TRBJ2-5 was a feature seen in persistent disease. Lower TCR diversity was seen in persistent Graves' patients than in newly diagnosed ones. Public clonotype sharing was higher in persistent than newly diagnosed patients.

This clonotype was recorded many times. Its antigen remains unidentified. V lost 2 bases and J lost 3, with 5 bases in between. This CDR3 is built from 12 residues. Through Arm-PCR of CDR3 regions and iRepertoire HTBI primers, TCR beta libraries were built. TCRdb ran MiXCR on the multiplex PCR reads and lists one entry per CDR3 protein. The table has roughly 500,000 distinct CDR3 sequences, approximately 23% seen once. As for time point: persistent/refractory GD, antithyroid drugs over 5 years with positive TRAb. Isolated PBMC RNA provided the starting material for the TCR library. The source was peripheral blood mononuclear cells (PBMCs), collected when the disease was refractory, from a patient treated with antithyroid drugs. The clonotype comes from a female donor with Graves disease. The rearrangement uses TRBV12-3 or TRBV12-4 and TRBJ2-7; D ambiguous. The CDR3 protein is CASSLSFYEQYF. The CDR3 nucleotides read TGTGCCAGCAGTTTATCGTTCTACGAGCAGTACTTC.